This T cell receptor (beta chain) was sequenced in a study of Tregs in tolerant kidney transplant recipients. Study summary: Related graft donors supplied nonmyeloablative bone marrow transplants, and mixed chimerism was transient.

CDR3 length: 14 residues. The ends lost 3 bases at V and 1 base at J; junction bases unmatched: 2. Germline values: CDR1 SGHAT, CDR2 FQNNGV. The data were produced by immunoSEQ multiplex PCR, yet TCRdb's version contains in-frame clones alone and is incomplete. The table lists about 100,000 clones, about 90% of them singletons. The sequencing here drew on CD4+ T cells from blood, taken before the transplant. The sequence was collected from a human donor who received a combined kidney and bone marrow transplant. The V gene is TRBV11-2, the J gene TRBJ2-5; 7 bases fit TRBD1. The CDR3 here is CASSLDRLQETQYF. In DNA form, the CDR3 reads TGTGCCAGCAGCTTGGACAGGCTCCAAGAGACCCAGTACTTC.